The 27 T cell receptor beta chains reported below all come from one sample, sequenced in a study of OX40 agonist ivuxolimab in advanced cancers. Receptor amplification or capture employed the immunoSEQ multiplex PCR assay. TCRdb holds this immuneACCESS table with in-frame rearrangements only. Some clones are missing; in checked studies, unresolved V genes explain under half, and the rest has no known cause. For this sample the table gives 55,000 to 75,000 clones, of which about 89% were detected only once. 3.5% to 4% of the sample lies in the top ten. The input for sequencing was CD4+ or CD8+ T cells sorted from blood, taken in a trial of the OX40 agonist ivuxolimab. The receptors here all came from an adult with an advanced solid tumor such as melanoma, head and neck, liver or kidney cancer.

CDR3 nucleotides: TGTGCCAGCAGTGCCGGACTAGCGGGAATCAATGAGCAGTTCTTC. This codes for CASSAGLAGINEQFF. This chain connects TRBV6-4 to TRBJ2-1; 12 bases are shared with TRBD2. CDR3 length equals 15 residues. Germline lookup yields CDR1 MRHNA and CDR2 SNTAGT. Germline trimming cut 4 bases from V and 6 bases from J; bases unmatched to any gene: 4.

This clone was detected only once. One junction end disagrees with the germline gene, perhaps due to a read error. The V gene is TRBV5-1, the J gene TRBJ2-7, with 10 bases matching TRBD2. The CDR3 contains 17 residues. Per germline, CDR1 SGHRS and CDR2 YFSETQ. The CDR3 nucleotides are TGCGCCAGCAGCCAAGACAGGGGTCTAGCGGGAGCCTACGAGCAGTGCTTC. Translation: CASSQDRGLAGAYEQCF.

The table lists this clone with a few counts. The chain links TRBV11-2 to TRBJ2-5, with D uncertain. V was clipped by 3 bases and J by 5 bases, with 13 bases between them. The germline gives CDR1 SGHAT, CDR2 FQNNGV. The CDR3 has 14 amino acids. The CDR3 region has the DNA TGTGCCAGCAGCTTTCCTGCGGCATTGGAGACCCAGTACTTC. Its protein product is CASSFPAALETQYF.

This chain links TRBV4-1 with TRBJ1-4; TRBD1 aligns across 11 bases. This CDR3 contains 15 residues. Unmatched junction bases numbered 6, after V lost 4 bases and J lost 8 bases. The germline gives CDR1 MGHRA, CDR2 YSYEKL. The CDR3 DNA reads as TGCGCCAGCAGCCCGAGGGACAGGGGGGGCGAAAAACTGTTTTTT. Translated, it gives CASSPRDRGGEKLFF.

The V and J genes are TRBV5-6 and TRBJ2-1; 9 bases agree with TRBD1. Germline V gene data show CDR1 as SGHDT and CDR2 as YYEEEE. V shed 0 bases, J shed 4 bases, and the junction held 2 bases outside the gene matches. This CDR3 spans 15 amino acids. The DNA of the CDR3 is TGTGCCAGCAGCTTGGATGGACAGGGGTACAATGAGCAGTTCTTC. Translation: CASSLDGQGYNEQFF.

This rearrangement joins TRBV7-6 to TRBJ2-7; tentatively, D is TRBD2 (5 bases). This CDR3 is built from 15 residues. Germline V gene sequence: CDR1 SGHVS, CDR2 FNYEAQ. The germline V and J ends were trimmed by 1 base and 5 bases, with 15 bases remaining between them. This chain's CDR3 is CASSLGPGGSDEQYF. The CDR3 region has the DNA TGTGCCAGCAGCTTAGGGCCGGGTGGGAGCGACGAGCAGTACTTC.

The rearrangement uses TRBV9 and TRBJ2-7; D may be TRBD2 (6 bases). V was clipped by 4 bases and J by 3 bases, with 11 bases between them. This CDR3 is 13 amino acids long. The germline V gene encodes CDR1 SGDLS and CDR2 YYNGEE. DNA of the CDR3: TGTGCCAGCAGCCCCATGGGGGGCTACGAGCAGTACTTC. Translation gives CASSPMGGYEQYF.

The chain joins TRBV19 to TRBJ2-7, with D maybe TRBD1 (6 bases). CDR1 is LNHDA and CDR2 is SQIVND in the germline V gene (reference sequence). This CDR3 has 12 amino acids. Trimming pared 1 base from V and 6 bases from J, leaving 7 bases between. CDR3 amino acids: CASSIGRGEQYF. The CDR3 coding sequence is TGTGCCAGTAGTATAGGCAGGGGCGAGCAGTACTTC.

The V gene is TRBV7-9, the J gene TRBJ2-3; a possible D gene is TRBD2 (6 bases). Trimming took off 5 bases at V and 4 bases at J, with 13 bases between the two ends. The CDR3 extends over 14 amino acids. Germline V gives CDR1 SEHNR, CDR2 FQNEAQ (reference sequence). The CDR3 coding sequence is TGTGCCAGCAGCCCCTCGGGGGACCCAGATACGCAGTATTTT. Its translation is CASSPSGDPDTQYF.

CDR3 sequence (DNA): TGTGCCAGCAGCGACAGTTCTTTCTACAATGAGCAGTTCTTC. This gives the protein CASSDSSFYNEQFF. The rearrangement joins TRBV27 to TRBJ2-1, with D possibly TRBD1 on 5 matching bases. V dropped 6 bases and J dropped 3 bases, with 12 bases sitting between them. Germline V gene lookup returns CDR1 MNHEY and CDR2 SMNVEV (reference sequence). The CDR3 consists of 14 residues.

CDR3 nucleotide sequence: TGTGCCATCAGTGAGTCTGGCGGCGTCTCCTACAATGAGCAGTTCTTC. It specifies CAISESGGVSYNEQFF. This chain joins TRBV10-3 and TRBJ2-1; no clear D. Between the trimmed V and J ends, which lost 0 bases and 0 bases, there was a span of 9 bases. The CDR3 runs 16 residues. The germline V gene encodes CDR1 ENHRY and CDR2 SYGVKD.

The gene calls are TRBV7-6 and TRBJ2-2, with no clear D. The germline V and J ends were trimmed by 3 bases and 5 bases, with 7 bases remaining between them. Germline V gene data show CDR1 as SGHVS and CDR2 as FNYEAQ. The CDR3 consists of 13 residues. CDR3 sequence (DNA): TGTGCCAGCAGCTTTGACTGGACCGGGGAGCTGTTTTTT. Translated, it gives CASSFDWTGELFF.

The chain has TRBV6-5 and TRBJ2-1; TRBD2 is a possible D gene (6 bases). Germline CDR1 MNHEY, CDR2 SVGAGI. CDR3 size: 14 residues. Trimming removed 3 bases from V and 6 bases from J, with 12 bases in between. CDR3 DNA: TGTGCCAGCAGTTATACCGGGACTGTCAATGAGCAGTTCTTC. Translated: CASSYTGTVNEQFF.

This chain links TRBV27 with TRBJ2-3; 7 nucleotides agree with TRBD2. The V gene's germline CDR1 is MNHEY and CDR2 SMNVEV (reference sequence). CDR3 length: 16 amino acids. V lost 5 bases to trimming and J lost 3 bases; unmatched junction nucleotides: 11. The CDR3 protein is CASSTRLAPRTDTQYF. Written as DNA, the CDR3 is TGTGCCAGCAGTACCCGACTAGCCCCGAGGACAGATACGCAGTATTTT.

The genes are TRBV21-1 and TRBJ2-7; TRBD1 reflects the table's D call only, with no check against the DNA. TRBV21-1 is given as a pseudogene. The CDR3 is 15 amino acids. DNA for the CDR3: TGTGCCAGCAGCAAAGAGACCAAGCCACAGAACGAGCAGTACTTC. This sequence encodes CASSKETKPQNEQYF.

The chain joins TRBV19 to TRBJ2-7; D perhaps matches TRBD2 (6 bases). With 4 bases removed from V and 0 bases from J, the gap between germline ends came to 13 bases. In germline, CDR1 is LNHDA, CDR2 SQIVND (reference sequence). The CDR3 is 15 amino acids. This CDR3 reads CASSTGTRSSYEQYF. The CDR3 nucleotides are TGTGCCAGTAGTACCGGGACTCGAAGCTCCTACGAGCAGTACTTC.

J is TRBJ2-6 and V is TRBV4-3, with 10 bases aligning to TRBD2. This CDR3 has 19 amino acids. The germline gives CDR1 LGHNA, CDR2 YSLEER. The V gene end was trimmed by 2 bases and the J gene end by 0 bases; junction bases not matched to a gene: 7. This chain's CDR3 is CASSQSTSGYSSGANVLTF. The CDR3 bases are TGCGCCAGCAGCCAATCGACTAGCGGGTATAGCTCTGGGGCCAACGTCCTGACTTTC.

CDR3 nucleotide sequence: TGTGCCAGCAGCCAACTAAAGACTAGCGGGAGGGTCGGTGAGCAGTTCTTC. This translates into CASSQLKTSGRVGEQFF. This chain connects TRBV7-9 to TRBJ2-1, with 14 bases fitting TRBD2. CDR1 is SEHNR and CDR2 is FQNEAQ in the germline V gene (reference sequence). The CDR3 consists of 17 residues. With V trimmed by 5 bases and J by 9 bases, 12 bases remained unmatched.

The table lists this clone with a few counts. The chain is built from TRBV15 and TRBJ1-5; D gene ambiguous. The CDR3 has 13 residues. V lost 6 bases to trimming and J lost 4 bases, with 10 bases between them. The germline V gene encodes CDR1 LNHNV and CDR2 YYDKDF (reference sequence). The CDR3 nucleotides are TGTGCCACCAGTGCGCGGAGGAATCAGCCCCAGCATTTT. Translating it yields CATSARRNQPQHF. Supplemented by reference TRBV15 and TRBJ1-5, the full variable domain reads DAMVIQNPRYQVTQFGKPVTLSCSQTLNHNVMYWYQQKSSQAPKLLFHYYDKDFNNEADTPDNFQSRRPNTSFCFLDIRSPGLGDTAMYLCATSARRNQPQHFGDGTRLSIL.

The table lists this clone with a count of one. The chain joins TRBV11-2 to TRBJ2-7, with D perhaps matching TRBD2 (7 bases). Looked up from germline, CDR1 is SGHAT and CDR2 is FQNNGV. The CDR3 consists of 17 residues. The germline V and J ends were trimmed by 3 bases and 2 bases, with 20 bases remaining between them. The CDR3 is CASSFEGRVGGPYEQYF. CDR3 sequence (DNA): TGTGCCAGCAGCTTTGAGGGCCGCGTCGGGGGGCCCTACGAGCAGTACTTC.

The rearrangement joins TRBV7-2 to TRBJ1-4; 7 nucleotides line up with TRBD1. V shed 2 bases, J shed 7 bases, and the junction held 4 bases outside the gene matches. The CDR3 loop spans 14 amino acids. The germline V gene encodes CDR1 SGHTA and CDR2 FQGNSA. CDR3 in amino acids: CASSLTQGSEKLFF. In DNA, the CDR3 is TGTGCCAGCAGCTTAACACAGGGGAGTGAAAAACTGTTTTTT.

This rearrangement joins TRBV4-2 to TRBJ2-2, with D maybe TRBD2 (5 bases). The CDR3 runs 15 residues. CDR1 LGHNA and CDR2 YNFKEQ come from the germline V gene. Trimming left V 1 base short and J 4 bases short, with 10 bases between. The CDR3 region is CASSQVASSTGELFF. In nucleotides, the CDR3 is TGTGCCAGCAGCCAAGTGGCTAGCAGCACCGGGGAGCTGTTTTTT.

The CDR3: CASSLVGTSGRAYNEQFF. The DNA of the CDR3 is TGTGCCAGCAGTTTGGTCGGGACTAGCGGGAGGGCATACAATGAGCAGTTCTTC. The rearrangement uses TRBV28 and TRBJ2-1, with 16 bases that match TRBD2. CDR3 length: 18 amino acids. Looked up from germline, CDR1 is MDHEN and CDR2 is SYDVKM. V shed 3 bases and J 4 bases; nucleotides not matched to a gene: 6.

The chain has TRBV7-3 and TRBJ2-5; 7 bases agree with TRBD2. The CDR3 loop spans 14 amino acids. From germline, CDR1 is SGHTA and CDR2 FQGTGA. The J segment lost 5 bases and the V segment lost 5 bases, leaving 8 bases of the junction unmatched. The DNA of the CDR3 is TGTGCCAGCAGCCCAAGCGGGGTAGGGGAGACCCAGTACTTC. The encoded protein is CASSPSGVGETQYF.

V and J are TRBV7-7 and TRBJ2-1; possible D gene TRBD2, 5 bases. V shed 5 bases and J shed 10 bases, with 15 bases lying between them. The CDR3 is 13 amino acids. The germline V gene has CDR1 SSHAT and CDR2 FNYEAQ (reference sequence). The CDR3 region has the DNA TGTGCCAGCAGCGCCATATCAGCGGAAGAGCAGTTCTTC. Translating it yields CASSAISAEEQFF.

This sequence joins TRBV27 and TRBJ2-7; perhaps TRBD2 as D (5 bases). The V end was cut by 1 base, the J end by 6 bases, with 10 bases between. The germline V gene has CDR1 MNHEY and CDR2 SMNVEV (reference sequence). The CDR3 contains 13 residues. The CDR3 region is CASSLYVGVEQYF. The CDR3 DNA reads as TGTGCCAGCAGTTTATACGTCGGGGTCGAGCAGTACTTC.

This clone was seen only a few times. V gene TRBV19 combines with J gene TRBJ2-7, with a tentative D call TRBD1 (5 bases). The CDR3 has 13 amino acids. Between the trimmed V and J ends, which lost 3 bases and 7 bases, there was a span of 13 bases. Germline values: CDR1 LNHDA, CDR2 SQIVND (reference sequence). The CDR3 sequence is CASSMVPGWEQYF. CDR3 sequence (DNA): TGTGCCAGTAGTATGGTGCCAGGGTGGGAGCAGTACTTC.